These 20 T cell receptor beta chains were all obtained from the same sample, sequenced in a study. Tregs were sorted as CD4+CD25+CD127-/low cells. Via MiXCR, TCRdb re-called the 5' RACE reads, giving one row per CDR3 protein. The sample consists of around 55,000 distinct CDR3 sequences, under 25% of them appearing once. The specimen was tumor-infiltrating Tregs sorted from the breast tumor. These receptors originate from a female donor with breast cancer.

The V call is TRBV12-3 or TRBV12-4, the J call TRBJ1-2, with TRBD1 matching 10 bases. Trimming cost V 6 bases and J 5 bases; bases outside gene matches: 12. The CDR3 is made up of 16 amino acids. The CDR3 loop reads CASSETGGRSPYGYTF. Here the CDR3 DNA reads TGTGCCAGCAGCGAGACAGGGGGCCGAAGTCCTTATGGCTACACCTTC.

This clonotype was recorded a few times. The rearrangement joins TRBV7-3 to TRBJ2-7, with D perhaps TRBD1 or TRBD2 (7 bases each). The CDR3 has 17 residues. CDR1 is SGHTA and CDR2 is FQGTGA in the germline V gene. Trimming took 4 bases from V and 4 from J, leaving 23 bases between them. The CDR3 nucleotides read TGTGCCAGCAGCTGGGGAGGGGGCCGGGACGGGGCTTACGAGCAGTACTTC. It translates to CASSWGGGRDGAYEQYF.

CDR3 DNA: TGTGCCAGCCAGACACGGACTCCACCCTACGAGCAGTACTTC. This gives the protein CASQTRTPPYEQYF. The chain has TRBV28 and TRBJ2-7, with a tentative D call TRBD2 (5 bases). The germline gives CDR1 MDHEN, CDR2 SYDVKM. The V gene lost 8 bases and the J gene lost 2 bases, with 16 bases spanning the gap. The length of the CDR3 is 14 residues. The whole variable domain, remainder taken from reference TRBV28 and TRBJ2-7, is DVKVTQSSRYLVKRTGEKVFLECVQDMDHENMFWYRQDPGLGLRLIYFSYDVKMKEKGDIPEGYSVSREKKERFSLILESASTNQTSMYLCASQTRTPPYEQYFGPGTRLTVT.

This clonotype was observed a handful of times. The CDR3 sequence is CASSPYLTNEKLFF. The CDR3 DNA follows: TGTGCCAGCAGCCCATATCTTACTAATGAAAAACTGTTTTTT. V usage is TRBV4-2 and J usage is TRBJ1-4; D not certain. Germline V lookup: CDR1 LGHNA, CDR2 YNFKEQ. The CDR3 is 14 residues long. The V end was cut by 4 bases, the J end by 2 bases, with 8 bases between.

This chain joins TRBV6-2 or TRBV6-3 and TRBJ1-5; D not resolved. Germline V CDR1 and CDR2: MNHEY, SVGEGT. This CDR3 spans 15 amino acids. V was shortened by 5 bases and J by 4 bases, with 15 bases between the two germline ends. CDR3 sequence: CASSQNLWGNQPQHF. The CDR3 DNA reads TGTGCCAGCAGTCAGAATCTGTGGGGAAATCAGCCCCAGCATTTT.

This chain links TRBV5-1 with TRBJ1-1, with D unclear. The germline gives CDR1 SGHRS, CDR2 YFSETQ. Trimming pared 0 bases from V and 1 base from J, leaving 7 bases between. The CDR3 sequence is 14 residues long. Here the CDR3 reads CASSLGAKNTEAFF. The CDR3 coding sequence is TGCGCCAGCAGCTTGGGGGCCAAGAACACTGAAGCTTTCTTT.

This clonotype was counted only a few times. V is TRBV5-1 and J is TRBJ2-5, with a tentative D call TRBD1 (7 bases). Germline CDR1 is SGHRS and CDR2 is YFSETQ. Trimming removed 3 bases from V and 5 bases from J, with 14 bases in between. This CDR3 region has 14 residues. Here the CDR3 reads CASSWQGGLETQYF. CDR3 nucleotides: TGCGCCAGCAGCTGGCAGGGGGGCTTGGAGACCCAGTACTTC.

This clonotype was found a few times. The chain combines TRBV7-2 with TRBJ1-2, with 7 bases lining up with TRBD1. Germline CDR1 and CDR2: SGHTA and FQGNSA. With V trimmed by 3 bases and J by 4 bases, 8 bases remained unmatched. This CDR3 has 15 amino acids. The CDR3 nucleotides read TGTGCCAGCAGCTTCGACGACAGGGTTACCTATGGCTACACCTTC. Translating it yields CASSFDDRVTYGYTF.

This chain joins TRBV4-2 and TRBJ2-7; 7 nucleotides match TRBD1. The CDR3 is 14 amino acids. Germline V gene sequence: CDR1 LGHNA, CDR2 YNFKEQ. After removal of 0 bases from V and 2 bases from J, the junction contained 1 base not matched to a gene. The CDR3 loop is CASSQDTGAYEQYF. The CDR3 DNA reads TGTGCCAGCAGCCAAGATACAGGGGCCTACGAGCAGTACTTC.

This clonotype was seen more than once but under ten times. The chain couples TRBV15 to TRBJ2-1, with TRBD2 identical over 11 bases. The germline V gene has CDR1 LNHNV and CDR2 YYDKDF (reference sequence). V was pared by 1 base and J by 9 bases, with 5 bases of the junction left unmatched. The CDR3 is 15 residues long. The CDR3 DNA reads TGTGCCACCAGCAGAGTGACTAGCGGGAAGGGTGAGCAGTTCTTC. This translates into CATSRVTSGKGEQFF.

This clonotype was seen a handful of times. The V gene is TRBV19, the J gene TRBJ2-2; 9 positions match TRBD2. V trimming: 7 bases; J trimming: 5 bases; junction bases outside the gene matches: 8. The CDR3 is 15 residues long. From germline, CDR1 is LNHDA and CDR2 SQIVND (reference sequence). The CDR3 loop reads CASNSKRGATGELFF. The DNA of the CDR3 is TGTGCCAGTAACAGTAAGCGGGGGGCAACCGGGGAGCTGTTTTTT.

The genes are TRBV6-5 and TRBJ1-1; D perhaps matches TRBD1 (5 bases). V was shortened by 7 bases and J by 6 bases, with 18 bases between the two germline ends. In germline, CDR1 is MNHEY, CDR2 SVGAGI. This CDR3 is 14 amino acids long. CDR3 sequence: CASNFNPGGSEAFF. The CDR3 DNA is TGTGCCAGCAACTTTAACCCCGGGGGGTCTGAAGCTTTCTTT.

Worth noting for this clonotype: Since a much larger clone is just one base distant, this may be a read error. The chain combines TRBV7-6 with TRBJ2-5; the D gene is possibly TRBD2 (6 bases). CDR3 length: 14 residues. CDR1 SGHVS and CDR2 FNYEAQ come from the germline V gene. The chain's CDR3 is CASSLDGSGETQDF. The CDR3 DNA reads as TGTGCCAGCAGCTTAGACGGCTCGGGAGAGACCCAGGACTTC.

The CDR3 DNA follows: TGTGCCAGCAGCCGGATCCAGGGGGCAGAGACCCAGTACTTC. Its translation: CASSRIQGAETQYF. The chain couples TRBV7-2 to TRBJ2-5, with 8 bases fitting TRBD1. The trim removed 5 bases at V and 4 bases at J, leaving 6 bases unmatched. Germline V gene lookup returns CDR1 SGHTA and CDR2 FQGNSA. CDR3 size: 14 residues.

In nucleotides, the CDR3 is TGCGCCAGCAGCCAGACGACTAGCGGGAGATACAATGAGCAGTTCTTC. Residues: CASSQTTSGRYNEQFF. The V call is TRBV4-1, the J call TRBJ2-1, with TRBD2 matching over 12 bases. The germline V gene encodes CDR1 MGHRA and CDR2 YSYEKL. The CDR3 has 16 amino acids. V lost 3 bases to trimming and J lost 4 bases; unmatched junction nucleotides: 4.

This clonotype was observed at least ten times. CDR3: CASTPGGVTEAFF. The CDR3 coding sequence is TGTGCCAGCACCCCGGGGGGTGTGACTGAAGCTTTCTTT. V usage is TRBV6-5 and J usage is TRBJ1-1; D is perhaps TRBD1 (5 bases). The CDR3 runs to 13 residues. Trimming took off 7 bases at V and 5 bases at J, with 14 bases between the two ends. In germline, CDR1 is MNHEY, CDR2 SVGAGI.

The table lists this clonotype with many counts. The chain carries TRBV6-1 and TRBJ1-2; a possible D gene is TRBD1 (5 bases). CDR1 and CDR2 (germline): MNHNS, SASEGT. The length of the CDR3 is 17 residues. V was trimmed by 6 bases and J by 8 bases, leaving 28 bases between them. CDR3 nucleotide sequence: TGTGCCAGCAGCCCCGAGGGGCCGGGGGGTACGACGTCCGGCTACACCTTC. This translates into CASSPEGPGGTTSGYTF.

In its sample, this clonotype is medium-sized. The V gene is TRBV7-2, the J gene TRBJ2-7; D possibly corresponds to TRBD1 (5 bases). The CDR3 runs to 14 residues. V was trimmed by 3 bases and J by 1 base, leaving 10 bases between them. Germline V gene sequence: CDR1 SGHTA, CDR2 FQGNSA. In DNA form, the CDR3 reads TGTGCCAGCAGCTTGGCGACAGTTTCCTACGAGCAGTACTTC. Encoded protein: CASSLATVSYEQYF. Using reference TRBV7-2 and TRBJ2-7 for the parts outside the CDR3, the full variable domain is GAGVSQSPSNKVTEKGKDVELRCDPISGHTALYWYRQSLGQGLEFLIYFQGNSAPDKSGLPSDRFSAERTGGSVSTLTIQRTQQEDSAVYLCASSLATVSYEQYFGPGTRLTVT.

V and J are TRBV6-1 and TRBJ2-2, with TRBD2 identical over 9 bases. V was pared by 3 bases and J by 4 bases, with 6 bases of the junction left unmatched. CDR3 length: 16 amino acids. Germline V gene sequence: CDR1 MNHNS, CDR2 SASEGT. The CDR3 bases are TGTGCCAGCAGTGACCGTGGACTAGCGTCCACCGGGGAGCTGTTTTTT. Amino acids: CASSDRGLASTGELFF.

As regards this clonotype: One base away lies a much larger clone, so this may be a sequencing read error. The rearrangement joins TRBV6-2 or TRBV6-3 to TRBJ2-7; D not certain. CDR1 and CDR2 (germline): MNHEY, SVGEGT. This CDR3 contains 14 residues. Deletions cut 5 bases from V and 4 bases from J, with 15 bases between. The CDR3 sequence: CASSPPGSGYEQYF. CDR3 sequence (DNA): TGTGCCAGCAGTCCACCAGGATCCGGGTACGAGCAGTACTTC.